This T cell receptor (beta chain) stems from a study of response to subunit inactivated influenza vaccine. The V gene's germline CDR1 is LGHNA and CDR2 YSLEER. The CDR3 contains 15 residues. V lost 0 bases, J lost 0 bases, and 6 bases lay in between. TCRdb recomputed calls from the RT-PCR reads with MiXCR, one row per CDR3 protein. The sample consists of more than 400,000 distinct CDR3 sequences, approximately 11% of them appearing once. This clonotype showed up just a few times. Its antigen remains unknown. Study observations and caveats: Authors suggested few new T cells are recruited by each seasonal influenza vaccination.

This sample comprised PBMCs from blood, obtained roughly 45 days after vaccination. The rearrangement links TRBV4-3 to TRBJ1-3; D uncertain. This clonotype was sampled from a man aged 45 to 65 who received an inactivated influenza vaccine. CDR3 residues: CASSQDPISGNTIYF. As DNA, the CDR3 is TGCGCCAGCAGCCAAGACCCGATCTCTGGAAACACCATATATTTT.